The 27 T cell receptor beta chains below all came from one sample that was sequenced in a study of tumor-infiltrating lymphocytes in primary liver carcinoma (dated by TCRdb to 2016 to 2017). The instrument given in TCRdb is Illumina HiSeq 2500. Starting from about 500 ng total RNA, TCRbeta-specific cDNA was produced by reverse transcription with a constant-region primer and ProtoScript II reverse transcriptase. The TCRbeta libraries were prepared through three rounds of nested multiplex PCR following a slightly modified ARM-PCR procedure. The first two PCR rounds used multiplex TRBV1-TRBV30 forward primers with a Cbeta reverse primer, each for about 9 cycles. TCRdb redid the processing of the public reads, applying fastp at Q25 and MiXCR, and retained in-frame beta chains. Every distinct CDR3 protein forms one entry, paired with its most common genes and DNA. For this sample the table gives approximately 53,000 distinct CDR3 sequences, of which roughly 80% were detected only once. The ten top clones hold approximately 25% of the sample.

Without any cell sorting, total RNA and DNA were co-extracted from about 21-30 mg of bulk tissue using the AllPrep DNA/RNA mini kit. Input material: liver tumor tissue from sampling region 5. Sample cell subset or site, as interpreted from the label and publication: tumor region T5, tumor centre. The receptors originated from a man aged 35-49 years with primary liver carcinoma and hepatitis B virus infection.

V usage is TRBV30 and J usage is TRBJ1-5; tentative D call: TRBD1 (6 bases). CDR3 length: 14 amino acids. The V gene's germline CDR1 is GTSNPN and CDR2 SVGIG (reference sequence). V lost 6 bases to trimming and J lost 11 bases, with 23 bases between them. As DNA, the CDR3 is TGTGCCTGCCCTCGCGGGGGGCCGCAATCAGCCCAGCATTTT. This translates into CACPRGGPQSAQHF.

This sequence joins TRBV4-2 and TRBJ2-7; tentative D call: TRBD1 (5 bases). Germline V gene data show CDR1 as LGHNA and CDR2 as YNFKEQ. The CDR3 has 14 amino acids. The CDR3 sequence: CVSSQESQGGEQYF. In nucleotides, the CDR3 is TGTGTAAGCAGCCAAGAGTCGCAGGGCGGCGAGCAGTACTTC.

The CDR3 here is CASSYGASGRYEQYF. The DNA of the CDR3 is TGTGCCAGCAGTTACGGGGCTAGCGGGAGATACGAGCAGTACTTC. This rearrangement joins TRBV6-6 to TRBJ2-7; 10 positions match TRBD2. Trimming took 2 bases from V and 4 from J; bases not matched to a gene: 5. Germline values: CDR1 MNHNY, CDR2 SVGAGI (reference sequence). The CDR3 spans 15 residues.

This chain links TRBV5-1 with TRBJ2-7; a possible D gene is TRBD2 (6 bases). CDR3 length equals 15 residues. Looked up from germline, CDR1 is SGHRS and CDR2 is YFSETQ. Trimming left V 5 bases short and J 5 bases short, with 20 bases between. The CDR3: CASRSRTGGINEQYF. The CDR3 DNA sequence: TGCGCCAGCAGGTCCCGGACTGGCGGGATCAACGAGCAGTACTTC.

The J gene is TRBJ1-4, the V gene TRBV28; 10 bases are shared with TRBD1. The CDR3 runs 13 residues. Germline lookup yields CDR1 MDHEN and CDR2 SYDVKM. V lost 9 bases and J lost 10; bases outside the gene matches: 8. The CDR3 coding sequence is TGTGCCAGTGTTAGGACAGGGGGTGGAAAACTGTTTTTT. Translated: CASVRTGGGKLFF.

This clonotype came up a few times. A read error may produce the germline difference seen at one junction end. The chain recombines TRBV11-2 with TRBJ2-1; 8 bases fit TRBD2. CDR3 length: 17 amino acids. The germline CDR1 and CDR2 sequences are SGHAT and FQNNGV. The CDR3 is CAGSLDMGGRFYNEQFF. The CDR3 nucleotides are TGTGCCGGCAGCTTAGATATGGGCGGGAGGTTCTACAACGAGCAGTTCTTC. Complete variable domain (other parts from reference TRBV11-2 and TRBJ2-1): EAGVAQSPRYKIIEKRQSVAFWCNPISGHATLYWYQQILGQGPKLLIQFQNNGVVDDSQLPKDRFSAERLKGVDSTLKIQPAKLEDSAVYLCAGSLDMGGRFYNEQFFGPGTRLTVL.

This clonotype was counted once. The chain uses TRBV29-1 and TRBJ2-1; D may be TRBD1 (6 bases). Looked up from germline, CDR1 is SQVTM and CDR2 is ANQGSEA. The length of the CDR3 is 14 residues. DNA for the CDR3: TGCAGTGTCACCCGGAACAGGGCGTACAATGAGCAGTTCTTC. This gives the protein CSVTRNRAYNEQFF.

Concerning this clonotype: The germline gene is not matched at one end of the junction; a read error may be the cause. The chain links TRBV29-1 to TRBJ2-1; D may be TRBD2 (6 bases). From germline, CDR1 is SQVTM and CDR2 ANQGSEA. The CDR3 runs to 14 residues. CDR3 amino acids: CSVDQVGLYNERFF. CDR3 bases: TGCAGCGTTGATCAAGTGGGACTCTACAATGAGCGGTTCTTC.

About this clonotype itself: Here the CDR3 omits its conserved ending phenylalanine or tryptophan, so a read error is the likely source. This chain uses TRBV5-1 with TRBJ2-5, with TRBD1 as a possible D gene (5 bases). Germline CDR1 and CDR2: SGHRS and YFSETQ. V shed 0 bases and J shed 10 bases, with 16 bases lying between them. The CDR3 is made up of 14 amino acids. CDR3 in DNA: TGCGCCAGCAGCTTGGTGCAGGGAAGAAAGATCCAGTACCTC. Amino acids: CASSLVQGRKIQYL.

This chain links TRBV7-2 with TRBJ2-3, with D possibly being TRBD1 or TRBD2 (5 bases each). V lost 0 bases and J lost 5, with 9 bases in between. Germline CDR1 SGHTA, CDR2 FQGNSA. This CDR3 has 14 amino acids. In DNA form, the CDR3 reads TGTGCCAGCAGCTTAGCGTTGGGGGTAGATACGCAGTATTTT. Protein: CASSLALGVDTQYF.

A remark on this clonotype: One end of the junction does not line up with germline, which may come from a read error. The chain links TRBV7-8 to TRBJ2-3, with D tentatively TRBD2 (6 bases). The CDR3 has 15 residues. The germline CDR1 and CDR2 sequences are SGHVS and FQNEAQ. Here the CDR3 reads CASSLGLAGENTRYF. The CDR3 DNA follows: TGTGCCAGCAGCTTGGGACTTGCTGGAGAGAATACGCGGTATTTT.

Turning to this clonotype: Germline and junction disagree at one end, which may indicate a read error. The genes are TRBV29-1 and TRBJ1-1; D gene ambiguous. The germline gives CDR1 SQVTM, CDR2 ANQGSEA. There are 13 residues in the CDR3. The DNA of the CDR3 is TGCAGTGCTCAGAGCCAAAAGAACGCTGAAGCTTTCTTT. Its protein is CSAQSQKNAEAFF.

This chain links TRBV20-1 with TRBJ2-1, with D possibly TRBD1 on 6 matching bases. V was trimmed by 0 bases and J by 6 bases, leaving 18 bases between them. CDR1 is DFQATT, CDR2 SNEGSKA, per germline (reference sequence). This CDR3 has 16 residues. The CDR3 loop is CSARDPATGDSNEQFF. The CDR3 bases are TGCAGTGCTAGAGATCCGGCGACAGGCGACAGCAATGAGCAGTTCTTC.

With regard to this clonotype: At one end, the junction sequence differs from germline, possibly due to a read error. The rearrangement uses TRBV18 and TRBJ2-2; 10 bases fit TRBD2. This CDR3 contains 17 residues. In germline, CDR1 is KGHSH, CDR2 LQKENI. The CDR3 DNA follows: TGTGTCAGCTCACCACTCCCTAGCGGGGGGAACACCGGGGAGCTGTTTTTT. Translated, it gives CVSSPLPSGGNTGELFF.

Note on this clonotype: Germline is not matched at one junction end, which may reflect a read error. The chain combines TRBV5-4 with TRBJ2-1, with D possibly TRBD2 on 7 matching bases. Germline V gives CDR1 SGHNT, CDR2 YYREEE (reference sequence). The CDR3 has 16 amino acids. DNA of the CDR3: TGTGCCAACAGCTTGGCCCCGGGACGGGGGGCCGGTGGGCAGTTCTTC. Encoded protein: CANSLAPGRGAGGQFF.

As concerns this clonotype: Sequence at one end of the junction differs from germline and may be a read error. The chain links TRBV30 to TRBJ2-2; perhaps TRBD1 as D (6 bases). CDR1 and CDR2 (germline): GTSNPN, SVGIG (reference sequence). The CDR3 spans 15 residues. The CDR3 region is CACSVQGPHTGELFF. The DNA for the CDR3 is TGTGCCTGCAGTGTGCAGGGGCCCCACACCGGGGAACTGTTTTTT.

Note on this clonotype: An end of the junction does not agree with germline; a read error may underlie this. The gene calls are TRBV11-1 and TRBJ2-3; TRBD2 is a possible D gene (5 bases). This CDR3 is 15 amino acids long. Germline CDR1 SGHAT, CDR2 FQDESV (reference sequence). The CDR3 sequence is CSSSLPRESTNTQYF. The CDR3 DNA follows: TGTTCCAGCAGCTTGCCGAGGGAGAGCACAAATACGCAGTATTTT.

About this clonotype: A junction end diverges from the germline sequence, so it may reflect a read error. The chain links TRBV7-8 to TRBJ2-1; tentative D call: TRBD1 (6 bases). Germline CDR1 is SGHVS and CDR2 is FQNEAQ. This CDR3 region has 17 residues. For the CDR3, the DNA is TGTGCCAGCAGCTTCGGACAGCTGGCCCTGAGACACAATGAGCAGTTATTC. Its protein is CASSFGQLALRHNEQLF.

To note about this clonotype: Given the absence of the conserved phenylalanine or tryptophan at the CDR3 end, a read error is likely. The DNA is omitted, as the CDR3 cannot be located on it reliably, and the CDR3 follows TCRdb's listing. CDR3 in amino acids: CASSTRGGGVFI. J is TRBJ1-1 and V is TRBV13; the D call of TRBD1 is as the table states it, not checked on the DNA. Counting both end residues, the CDR3 totals 12 amino acids. Per the germline V gene, CDR1 is PRHDT and CDR2 is FYEKMQ (reference sequence).

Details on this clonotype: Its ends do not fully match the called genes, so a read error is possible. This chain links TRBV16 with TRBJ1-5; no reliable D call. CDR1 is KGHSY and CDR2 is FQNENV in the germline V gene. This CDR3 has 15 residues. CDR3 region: CASSQSRHRNQPHHF. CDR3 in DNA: TGTGCCAGCAGCCAATCGAGACATAGAAATCAGCCCCATCATTTT. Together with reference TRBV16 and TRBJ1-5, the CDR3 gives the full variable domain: GEEVAQTPKHLVRGEGQKAKLYCAPIKGHSYVFWYQQVLKNEFKFLISFQNENVFDETGMPKERFSAKCLPNSPCSLEIQATKLEDSAVYFCASSQSRHRNQPHHFGDGTRLSIL.

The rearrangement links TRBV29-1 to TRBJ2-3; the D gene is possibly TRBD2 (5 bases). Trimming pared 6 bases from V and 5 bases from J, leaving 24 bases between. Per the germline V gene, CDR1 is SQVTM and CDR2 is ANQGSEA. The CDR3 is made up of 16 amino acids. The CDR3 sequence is CSVPGVDGRSVDTQYF. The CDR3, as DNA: TGCAGCGTCCCTGGAGTGGACGGACGTAGCGTAGATACGCAGTATTTT.

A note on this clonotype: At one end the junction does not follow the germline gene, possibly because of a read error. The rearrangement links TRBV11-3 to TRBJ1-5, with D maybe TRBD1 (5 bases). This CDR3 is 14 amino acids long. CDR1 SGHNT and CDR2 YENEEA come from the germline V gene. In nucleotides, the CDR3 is TGTGGCAGCAGTGACAGCTATAGCAATCAGCCCCAGCATTTT. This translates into CGSSDSYSNQPQHF.

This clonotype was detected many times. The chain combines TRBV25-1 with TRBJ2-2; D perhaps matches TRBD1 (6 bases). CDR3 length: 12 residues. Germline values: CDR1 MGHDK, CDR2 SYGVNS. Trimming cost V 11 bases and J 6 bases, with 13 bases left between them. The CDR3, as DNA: TGTGCCTGTGGGGGCAGAGCCGGGGAGCTGTTTTTT. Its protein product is CACGGRAGELFF.

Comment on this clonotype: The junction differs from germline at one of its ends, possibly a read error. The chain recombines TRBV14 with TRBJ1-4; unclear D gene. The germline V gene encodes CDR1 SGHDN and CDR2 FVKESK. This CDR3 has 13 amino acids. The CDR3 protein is CASIYSFEGKLFF. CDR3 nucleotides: TGTGCCAGCATCTACTCCTTCGAAGGAAAATTGTTTTTT.

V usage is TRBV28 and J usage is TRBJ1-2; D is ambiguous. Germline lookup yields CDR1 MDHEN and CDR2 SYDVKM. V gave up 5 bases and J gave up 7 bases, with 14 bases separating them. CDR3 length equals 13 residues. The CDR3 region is CASSLEGACGYTF. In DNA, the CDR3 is TGTGCCAGCAGTCTGGAGGGAGCTTGTGGCTACACCTTC.

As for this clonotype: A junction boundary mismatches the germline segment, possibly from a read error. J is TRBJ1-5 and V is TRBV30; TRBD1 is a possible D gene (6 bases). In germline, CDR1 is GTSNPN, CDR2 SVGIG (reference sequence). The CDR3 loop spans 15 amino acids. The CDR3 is CAWSGGRGFNEPQHF. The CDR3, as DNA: TGTGCCTGGAGTGGTGGGAGGGGGTTCAATGAGCCCCAGCATTTT.

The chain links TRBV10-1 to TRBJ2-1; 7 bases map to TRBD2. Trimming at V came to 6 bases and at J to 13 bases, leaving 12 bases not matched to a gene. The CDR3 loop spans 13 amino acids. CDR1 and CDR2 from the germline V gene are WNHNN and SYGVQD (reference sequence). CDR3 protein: CASSGREGTHQFF. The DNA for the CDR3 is TGCGCCAGCAGCGGTAGGGAGGGTACCCATCAGTTCTTC.